Detailed here is one T cell receptor (beta chain). Its antigen is not identified. J was trimmed by 4 bases and V by 6 bases; bases with no gene match: 6. Germline-derived CDR1 and CDR2 are MNHEY and SMNVEV (reference sequence). The CDR3 contains 14 residues. Assay: immunoSEQ multiplex PCR; the TCRdb copy retains only in-frame clones and omits some. The data show roughly 1,000,000 clones, more than 75% seen once. The data stem from a study of shared clonotypes between healthy human individuals. Regarding the study as a whole: Memory subsets generally showed smaller estimated richness than naive subsets did. Generation of non-shared clonotypes was less probable than generation of clonotypes shared by all four donors.

Specimen: memory CD4+ T cells from PBMCs. Subset: CD45RA-negative fraction. This chain connects TRBV27 to TRBJ2-1; 7 positions agree with TRBD1. The sequence derives from a young man in good health. Some clones in this sample may be carry-over from other donors' samples. The CDR3 DNA sequence: TGTGCCAGCAGGGGGGCAGGGGGTTACAATGAGCAGTTCTTC. As protein: CASRGAGGYNEQFF.